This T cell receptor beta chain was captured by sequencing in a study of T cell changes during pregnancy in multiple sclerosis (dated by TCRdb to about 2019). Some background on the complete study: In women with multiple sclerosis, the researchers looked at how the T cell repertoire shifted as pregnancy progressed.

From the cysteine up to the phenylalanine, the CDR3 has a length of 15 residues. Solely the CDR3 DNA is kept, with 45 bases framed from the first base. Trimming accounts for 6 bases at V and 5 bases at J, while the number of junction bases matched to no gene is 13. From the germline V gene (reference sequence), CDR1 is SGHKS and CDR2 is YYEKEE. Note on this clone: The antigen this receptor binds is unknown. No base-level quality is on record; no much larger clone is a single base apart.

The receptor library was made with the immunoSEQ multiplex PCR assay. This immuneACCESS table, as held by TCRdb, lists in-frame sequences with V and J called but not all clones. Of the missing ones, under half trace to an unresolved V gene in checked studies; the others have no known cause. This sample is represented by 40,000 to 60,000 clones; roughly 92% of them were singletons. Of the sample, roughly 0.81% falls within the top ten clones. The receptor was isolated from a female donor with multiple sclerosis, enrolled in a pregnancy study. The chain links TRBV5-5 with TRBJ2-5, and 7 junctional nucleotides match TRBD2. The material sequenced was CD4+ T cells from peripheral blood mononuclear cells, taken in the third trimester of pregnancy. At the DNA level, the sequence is TGTGCCAGCAAACGACCGGGGGAGGGATACGAGACCCAGTACTTC. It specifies CASKRPGEGYETQYF.